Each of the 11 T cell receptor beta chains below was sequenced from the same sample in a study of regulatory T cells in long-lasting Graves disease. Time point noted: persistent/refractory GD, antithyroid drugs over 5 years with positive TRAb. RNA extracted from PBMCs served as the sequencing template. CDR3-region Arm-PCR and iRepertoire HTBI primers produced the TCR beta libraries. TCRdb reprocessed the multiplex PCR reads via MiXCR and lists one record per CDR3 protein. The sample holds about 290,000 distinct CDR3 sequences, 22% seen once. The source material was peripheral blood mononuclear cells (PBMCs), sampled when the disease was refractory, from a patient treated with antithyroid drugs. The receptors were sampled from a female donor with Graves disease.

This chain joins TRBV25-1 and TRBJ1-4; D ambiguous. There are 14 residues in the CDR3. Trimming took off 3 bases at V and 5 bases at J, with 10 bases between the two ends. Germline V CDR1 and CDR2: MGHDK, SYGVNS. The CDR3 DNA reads TGTGCCAGCAGTGATTTTGGTCCCAATGAAAAACTGTTTTTT. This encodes CASSDFGPNEKLFF.

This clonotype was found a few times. The DNA for the CDR3 is TGTGCCAGCAGTTGGAGTGGGGGAGATACGCAGTATTTT. Its protein product is CASSWSGGDTQYF. The gene calls are TRBV6-9 and TRBJ2-3; D may be TRBD1 or TRBD2 (5 bases each). V lost 4 bases to trimming and J lost 5 bases, with 10 bases between them. Germline-derived CDR1 and CDR2 are MNHGY and SVAAGI. The CDR3 spans 13 residues.

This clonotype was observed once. The CDR3 sequence: CASSLRSGGADTQYF. The CDR3 nucleotides read TGTGCCAGCAGTTTAAGGTCAGGGGGCGCAGATACGCAGTATTTT. The rearrangement uses TRBV28 and TRBJ2-3; TRBD1 agrees at 8 bases. CDR3 size: 15 residues. The trim removed 2 bases at V and 4 bases at J, leaving 5 bases unmatched. CDR1 is MDHEN, CDR2 SYDVKM, per germline. The full variable domain, with the rest looked up from reference TRBV28 and TRBJ2-3, is DVKVTQSSRYLVKRTGEKVFLECVQDMDHENMFWYRQDPGLGLRLIYFSYDVKMKEKGDIPEGYSVSREKKERFSLILESASTNQTSMYLCASSLRSGGADTQYFGPGTRLTVL.

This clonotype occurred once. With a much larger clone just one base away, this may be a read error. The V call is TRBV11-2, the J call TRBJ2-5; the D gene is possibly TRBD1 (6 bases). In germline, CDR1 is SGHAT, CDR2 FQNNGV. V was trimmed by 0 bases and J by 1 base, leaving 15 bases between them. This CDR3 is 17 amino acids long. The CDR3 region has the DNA TGTGCCAGCAGCTTAGAGATGCCGGGACATCCCCAAGAGACCCAGTACTTC. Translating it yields CASSLEMPGHPQETQYF.

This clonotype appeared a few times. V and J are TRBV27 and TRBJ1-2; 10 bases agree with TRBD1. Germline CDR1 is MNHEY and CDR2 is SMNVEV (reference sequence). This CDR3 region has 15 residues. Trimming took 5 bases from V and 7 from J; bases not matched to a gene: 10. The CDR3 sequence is CASSEGTGALCGYTF. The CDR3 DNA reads TGTGCCAGCAGTGAAGGGACAGGGGCCCTTTGTGGCTACACCTTC.

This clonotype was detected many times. The CDR3 coding sequence is TGTGCCAGCAGCTTTGGGACTAGCGGGGTGTACGAGCAGTACTTC. The encoded protein is CASSFGTSGVYEQYF. The V gene is TRBV11-2, the J gene TRBJ2-7, with 13 bases lining up with TRBD2. The CDR3 runs 15 residues. After removal of 3 bases from V and 4 bases from J, the junction contained 3 bases not matched to a gene. Looked up from germline, CDR1 is SGHAT and CDR2 is FQNNGV.

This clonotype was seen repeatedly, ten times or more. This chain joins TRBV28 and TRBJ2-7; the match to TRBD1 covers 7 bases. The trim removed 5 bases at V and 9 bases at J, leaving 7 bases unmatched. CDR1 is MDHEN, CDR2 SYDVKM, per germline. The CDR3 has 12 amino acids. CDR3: CASSIDRERQYF. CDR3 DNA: TGTGCCAGCAGTATCGACAGGGAAAGGCAGTACTTC.

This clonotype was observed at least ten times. The CDR3 loop reads CASSPARTAYGYTF. The CDR3 nucleotides are TGTGCCAGCAGCCCGGCCCGGACAGCCTATGGCTACACCTTC. V and J are TRBV11-2 and TRBJ1-2, with D possibly matching TRBD1 (6 bases). The V gene lost 5 bases and the J gene lost 4 bases, with 14 bases spanning the gap. Germline CDR1 is SGHAT and CDR2 is FQNNGV. The CDR3 has 14 amino acids. The complete variable domain, with remaining parts taken from reference TRBV11-2 and TRBJ1-2, reads EAGVAQSPRYKIIEKRQSVAFWCNPISGHATLYWYQQILGQGPKLLIQFQNNGVVDDSQLPKDRFSAERLKGVDSTLKIQPAKLEDSAVYLCASSPARTAYGYTFGSGTRLTVV.

CDR3 nucleotide sequence: TGTGCCAGCAGTTACTCGAACACAGGCGAGCAGTACTTC. Its protein is CASSYSNTGEQYF. The chain is built from TRBV6-2 or TRBV6-3 and TRBJ2-7; possibly TRBD1 for D (5 bases). The CDR3 is 13 residues long. Trimming took off 0 bases at V and 6 bases at J, with 9 bases between the two ends. Germline lookup yields CDR1 MNHEY and CDR2 SVGEGT.

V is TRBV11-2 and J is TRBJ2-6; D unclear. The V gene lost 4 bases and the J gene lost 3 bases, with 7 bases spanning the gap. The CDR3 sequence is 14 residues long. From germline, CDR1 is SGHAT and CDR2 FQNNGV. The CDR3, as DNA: TGTGCCAGCAGCTCCCTCTTTGGGGCCAACGTCCTGACTTTC. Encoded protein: CASSSLFGANVLTF.

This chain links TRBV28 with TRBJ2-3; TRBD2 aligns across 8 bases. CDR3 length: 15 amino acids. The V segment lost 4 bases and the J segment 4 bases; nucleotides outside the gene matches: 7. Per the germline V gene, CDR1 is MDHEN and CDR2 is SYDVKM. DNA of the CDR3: TGTGCCAGCAGTTCAACAGCGGGAGAGTCAGATACGCAGTATTTT. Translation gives CASSSTAGESDTQYF.